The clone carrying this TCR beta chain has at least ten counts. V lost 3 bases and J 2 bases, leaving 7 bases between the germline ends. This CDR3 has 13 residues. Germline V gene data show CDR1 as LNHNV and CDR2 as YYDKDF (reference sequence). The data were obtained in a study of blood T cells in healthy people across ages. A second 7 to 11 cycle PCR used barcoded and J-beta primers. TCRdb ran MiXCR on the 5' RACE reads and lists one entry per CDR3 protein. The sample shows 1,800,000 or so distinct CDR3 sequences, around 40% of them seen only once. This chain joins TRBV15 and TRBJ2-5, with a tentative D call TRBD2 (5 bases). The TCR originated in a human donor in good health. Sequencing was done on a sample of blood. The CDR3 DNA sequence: TGTGCCACCAGCAGGGACTTACAAGAGACCCAGTACTTC. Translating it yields CATSRDLQETQYF.